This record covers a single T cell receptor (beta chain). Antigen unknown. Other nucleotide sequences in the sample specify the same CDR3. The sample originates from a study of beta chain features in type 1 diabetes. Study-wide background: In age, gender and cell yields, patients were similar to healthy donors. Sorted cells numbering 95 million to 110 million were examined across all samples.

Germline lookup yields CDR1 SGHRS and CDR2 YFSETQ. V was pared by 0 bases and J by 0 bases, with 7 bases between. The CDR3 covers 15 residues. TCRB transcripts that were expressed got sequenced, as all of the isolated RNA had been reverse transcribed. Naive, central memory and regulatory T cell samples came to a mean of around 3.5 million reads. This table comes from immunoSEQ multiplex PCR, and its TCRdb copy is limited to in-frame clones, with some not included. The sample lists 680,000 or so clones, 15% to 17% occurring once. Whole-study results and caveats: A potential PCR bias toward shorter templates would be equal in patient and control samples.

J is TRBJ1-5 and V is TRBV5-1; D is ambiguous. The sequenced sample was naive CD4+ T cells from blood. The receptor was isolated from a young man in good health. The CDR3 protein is CASSLDGNSNQPQHF. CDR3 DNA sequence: TGCGCCAGCAGCTTGGACGGAAATAGCAATCAGCCCCAGCATTTT.